Listed here are 28 T cell receptor beta chains from one sample, sequenced in a study of post-analysis software for immune sequencing data. Findings of the study overall: When patients were compared with controls, four or five TRBV segments were more frequent, TRBV5-6, TRBV5-1 and TRBV20-1 among them.

No antigens are known for them. Presence of unique molecular identifiers characterized the TCR beta cDNA libraries. Each CDR3 protein is one row after TCRdb ran MiXCR on the PCR reads. Here the sample spans about 760,000 distinct CDR3 sequences, roughly 30% being singletons. Specimen: blood. These receptors were collected from a girl aged 10-17 years with multiple sclerosis.

The rearrangement links TRBV6-5 to TRBJ2-1; 7 bases are shared with TRBD2. The J segment lost 6 bases and the V segment lost 5 bases, leaving 4 bases of the junction unmatched. CDR1 and CDR2 from the germline V gene are MNHEY and SVGAGI. The CDR3 is 13 amino acids. The CDR3 here is CASSAGTINEQFF. The CDR3 DNA reads as TGTGCCAGCAGTGCCGGGACTATCAATGAGCAGTTCTTC.

This clonotype was seen more than once but under ten times. The gene calls are TRBV6-1 and TRBJ2-3, with 7 bases fitting TRBD1. CDR3 length equals 13 residues. V shed 3 bases and J 7 bases; nucleotides not matched to a gene: 4. Germline V gene data show CDR1 as MNHNS and CDR2 as SASEGT. CDR3 residues: CASSDRDSHTQYF. DNA of the CDR3: TGTGCCAGCAGTGACCGGGACAGTCATACGCAGTATTTT.

The chain recombines TRBV15 with TRBJ2-1, with 7 bases aligning to TRBD2. The CDR3 runs to 16 residues. J gave up 5 bases and V 5 bases, and 12 bases lay outside the gene matches. CDR1 and CDR2 (germline): LNHNV, YYDKDF (reference sequence). The CDR3 here is CATSPQGGLRDNEQFF. For the CDR3, the DNA is TGTGCCACCAGCCCCCAGGGAGGGTTGAGGGACAATGAGCAGTTCTTC.

This chain uses TRBV7-2 with TRBJ2-7; D is ambiguous. TRBJ2-5 explains the end of the DNA better; the J call may be wrong. CDR3 length equals 13 residues. Germline V CDR1 and CDR2: SGHTA, FQGNSA. The CDR3 DNA is TGTGCCAGCAGCCGTTCCGGACAAGAGACCCAGTACTTC. It specifies CASSRSGQETQYF.

The sample holds a few counts of this clonotype. The chain has TRBV20-1 and TRBJ2-1; perhaps TRBD1 as D (6 bases). Germline assignment: CDR1 DFQATT and CDR2 SNEGSKA (reference sequence). The V end lost 3 bases, the J end lost 2 bases, and 11 bases lay between the germline ends. This CDR3 comprises 14 residues. Here the CDR3 reads CSARGTITYNEQFF. CDR3 nucleotide sequence: TGCAGTGCTAGGGGGACAATAACCTACAATGAGCAGTTCTTC.

This chain uses TRBV7-2 with TRBJ1-5; D call uncertain. Germline V CDR1 and CDR2: SGHTA, FQGNSA. Trimming left V 5 bases short and J 2 bases short, with 4 bases between. The CDR3 totals 12 residues. CDR3 bases: TGTGCCAGCAGCGTACGCAATCAGCCCCAGCATTTT. Protein sequence: CASSVRNQPQHF. The whole variable domain, remainder taken from reference TRBV7-2 and TRBJ1-5, is GAGVSQSPSNKVTEKGKDVELRCDPISGHTALYWYRQSLGQGLEFLIYFQGNSAPDKSGLPSDRFSAERTGGSVSTLTIQRTQQEDSAVYLCASSVRNQPQHFGDGTRLSIL.

This clonotype turned up a few times. V is TRBV29-1 and J is TRBJ2-2; 9 bases are shared with TRBD1. Germline assignment: CDR1 SQVTM and CDR2 ANQGSEA. Losses at the gene ends were 0 bases for V and 4 bases for J; bases not matched to a gene: 9. This CDR3 has 17 residues. This chain's CDR3 is CSVEDLRDRASTGELFF. CDR3 in DNA: TGCAGCGTTGAAGACCTCCGGGACAGGGCGAGCACCGGGGAGCTGTTTTTT.

The rearrangement joins TRBV5-1 to TRBJ1-6; D gene ambiguous. V dropped 4 bases and J dropped 0 bases, with 11 bases sitting between them. The germline CDR1 and CDR2 sequences are SGHRS and YFSETQ. This CDR3 region has 16 residues. Here the CDR3 reads CASSPDPGSYNSPLHF. CDR3 DNA: TGCGCCAGCAGCCCGGACCCTGGCTCCTATAATTCACCCCTCCACTTT.

The chain carries TRBV2 and TRBJ1-4, with D hard to call. There are 14 residues in the CDR3. Trimming pared 8 bases from V and 10 bases from J, leaving 20 bases between. CDR1 and CDR2 from the germline V gene are SNHLY and FYNNEI. This CDR3 is CASGQDSWDGKLFF. DNA of the CDR3: TGTGCCAGCGGCCAGGATAGCTGGGATGGAAAACTGTTTTTT.

This clonotype was observed at least ten times. V gene TRBV29-1 combines with J gene TRBJ2-1; TRBD2 agrees at 9 bases. With 4 bases clipped from V and 1 base from J, the junction kept 5 bases outside the gene matches. CDR1 and CDR2 (germline): SQVTM, ANQGSEA. The CDR3 consists of 15 residues. CDR3: CSVGGLASSYNEQFF. CDR3 bases: TGCAGCGTTGGAGGACTAGCGAGTTCCTACAATGAGCAGTTCTTC.

The chain recombines TRBV4-3 with TRBJ2-3; TRBD1 agrees at 7 bases. There are 15 residues in the CDR3. Germline V gives CDR1 LGHNA, CDR2 YSLEER. The V segment lost 2 bases and the J segment 1 base; nucleotides outside the gene matches: 3. CDR3: CASSQIQGGTDTQYF. The CDR3 DNA reads TGCGCCAGCAGCCAAATCCAGGGGGGCACAGATACGCAGTATTTT.

Many counts were recorded for this clonotype. V is TRBV29-1 and J is TRBJ2-1, with 8 bases matching TRBD1. CDR1 is SQVTM and CDR2 is ANQGSEA in the germline V gene. The CDR3 has 14 amino acids. With 3 bases clipped from V and 2 bases from J, the junction kept 3 bases outside the gene matches. The CDR3 DNA reads as TGCAGCGTTGAGGGACAGGTACCCTACAATGAGCAGTTCTTC. Its protein is CSVEGQVPYNEQFF.

This clonotype has ten or more counts. The chain links TRBV29-1 to TRBJ2-5; possible D gene TRBD1, 6 bases. Germline V gene data show CDR1 as SQVTM and CDR2 as ANQGSEA. The length of the CDR3 is 13 residues. V lost 5 bases to trimming and J lost 3 bases, with 13 bases between them. CDR3 sequence reads: CSVLRNREETQYF. The CDR3 DNA follows: TGCAGCGTTCTACGGAACAGGGAAGAGACCCAGTACTTC.

This chain uses TRBV7-2 with TRBJ2-3; D tentatively reads TRBD1 or TRBD2 (6 bases each). Germline V gene sequence: CDR1 SGHTA, CDR2 FQGNSA. The CDR3 has 15 amino acids. V lost 3 bases to trimming and J lost 2 bases, with 12 bases between them. The CDR3 DNA reads as TGTGCCAGCAGCTTGAACGGGGGCTACACAGATACGCAGTATTTT. Translated: CASSLNGGYTDTQYF.

This clonotype was counted ten times or more. The chain uses TRBV12-3 or TRBV12-4 and TRBJ1-1; no reliable D call. This CDR3 is built from 11 residues. V was clipped by 6 bases and J by 5 bases, with 7 bases between them. The CDR3 spells CASSSGTEAFF. The CDR3 nucleotides read TGTGCCAGCAGCTCCGGGACTGAAGCTTTCTTT.

This clonotype came up many times. The V and J genes are TRBV29-1 and TRBJ2-1; TRBD2 agrees at 11 bases. V dropped 6 bases and J dropped 0; count of bases not matched to a gene: 4. Germline V gives CDR1 SQVTM, CDR2 ANQGSEA. This CDR3 contains 15 residues. The CDR3 region has the DNA TGCAGCGTCCTCGGGACTAGCGGCTCCTACAATGAGCAGTTCTTC. Translating it yields CSVLGTSGSYNEQFF.

This clonotype was seen only a few times. A much larger clone differs from this one at a single base, so this may be a read error. The chain combines TRBV9 with TRBJ2-1, with TRBD2 identical over 7 bases. The CDR3 consists of 15 residues. Germline values: CDR1 SGDLS, CDR2 YYNGEE. CDR3 region: CTSSPGGSTYNEQFF. CDR3 DNA: TGTACCAGCAGCCCGGGCGGGAGTACCTACAATGAGCAGTTCTTC.

CDR3 amino acids: CASSLNWGGYAEAFF. The CDR3 DNA reads TGCGCCAGCAGCTTGAATTGGGGGGGGTACGCTGAAGCTTTCTTT. The V and J genes are TRBV5-1 and TRBJ1-1; a possible D gene is TRBD1 (5 bases). Germline V gene sequence: CDR1 SGHRS, CDR2 YFSETQ. Trimming removed 1 base from V and 6 bases from J, with 16 bases in between. The length of the CDR3 is 15 residues. The variable domain in full, with the rest retrieved from reference TRBV5-1 and TRBJ1-1, is KAGVTQTPRYLIKTRGQQVTLSCSPISGHRSVSWYQQTPGQGLQFLFEYFSETQRNKGNFPGRFSGRQFSNSRSEMNVSTLELGDSALYLCASSLNWGGYAEAFFGQGTRLTVV.

This clonotype has ten or more counts. This sequence joins TRBV29-1 and TRBJ2-1, with TRBD1 as a possible D gene (6 bases). Germline V gene sequence: CDR1 SQVTM, CDR2 ANQGSEA. This CDR3 comprises 14 residues. Trimming shortened V by 4 bases and J by 5 bases, and 15 bases separated the two germline ends. The CDR3 region is CSVGLTGINNEQFF. DNA for the CDR3: TGCAGCGTTGGTCTCACAGGGATAAACAATGAGCAGTTCTTC.

This clonotype has more than one count but fewer than ten. This chain links TRBV7-2 with TRBJ2-1; 8 nucleotides agree with TRBD1. Germline-derived CDR1 and CDR2 are SGHTA and FQGNSA. J lost 9 bases, V lost 0 bases, and 7 bases had no gene match. The CDR3 runs 15 residues. The CDR3 loop is CASSLARRGQGEQFF. CDR3 nucleotide sequence: TGTGCCAGCAGCTTAGCTCGCAGGGGGCAGGGTGAGCAGTTCTTC.

In its sample, this clonotype was seen a few times. The rearrangement links TRBV20-1 to TRBJ2-4, with D possibly TRBD1 on 6 matching bases. The J call may be in error: the DNA end matches TRBJ2-7 better. The CDR3 has 12 residues. Germline V CDR1 and CDR2: DFQATT, SNEGSKA (reference sequence). As DNA, the CDR3 is TGCAGTGCTAGTCCACAGGGCTACGAGCAGTACTTC. Protein: CSASPQGYEQYF.

The chain has TRBV7-2 and TRBJ2-5, with 11 nucleotides matching TRBD2. Unmatched junction bases numbered 13, after V lost 5 bases and J lost 11 bases. The CDR3 spans 15 residues. Germline-derived CDR1 and CDR2 are SGHTA and FQGNSA. The CDR3 coding sequence is TGTGCCAGCAGCGATACGGGACTAGCGGCCAATGAGCAGTACTTC. It is translated as CASSDTGLAANEQYF.

This clonotype was counted a few times. The chain links TRBV20-1 to TRBJ1-2; D is ambiguous. In germline, CDR1 is DFQATT, CDR2 SNEGSKA (reference sequence). CDR3 length: 12 residues. V dropped 2 bases and J dropped 4 bases, with 8 bases sitting between them. The CDR3, as DNA: TGCAGTGCTAGAAAGGTTGGCTATGGCTACACCTTC. It encodes CSARKVGYGYTF.

This clonotype was recorded at least ten times. V gene TRBV7-9 combines with J gene TRBJ2-7; possibly TRBD1 for D (5 bases). The V gene's germline CDR1 is SEHNR and CDR2 FQNEAQ (reference sequence). The CDR3 extends over 13 amino acids. Trimming removed 3 bases from V and 0 bases from J, with 6 bases in between. CDR3 amino acids: CASSFGHSYEQYF. CDR3 sequence (DNA): TGTGCCAGCAGCTTCGGACACTCCTACGAGCAGTACTTC.

This clonotype was counted a single time. The gene calls are TRBV29-1 and TRBJ2-5; D may be TRBD1 (6 bases). The J call may be in error: the DNA end matches TRBJ2-7 better. The CDR3 sequence is 15 residues long. The germline CDR1 and CDR2 sequences are SQVTM and ANQGSEA. CDR3 residues: CSVERGQGNGNEQYF. For the CDR3, the DNA is TGCAGCGTTGAGAGGGGCCAGGGGAATGGCAACGAGCAGTACTTC.

This clonotype has more than one count but fewer than ten. The V gene is TRBV5-1, the J gene TRBJ2-7, with TRBD1 as a possible D gene (6 bases). This CDR3 spans 19 amino acids. With 4 bases removed from V and 5 bases from J, the gap between germline ends came to 31 bases. In germline, CDR1 is SGHRS, CDR2 YFSETQ. DNA of the CDR3: TGCGCCAGCAGCCGAATATTCAGTTCCGGGGACGACAGGACCCACGAGCAGTACTTC. Translation: CASSRIFSSGDDRTHEQYF.

This chain joins TRBV27 and TRBJ2-5; TRBD1 agrees at 8 bases. The CDR3 has 14 residues. Germline trimming cut 5 bases from V and 1 base from J; bases unmatched to any gene: 3. Germline V gene sequence: CDR1 MNHEY, CDR2 SMNVEV (reference sequence). The CDR3 spells CASSMDRVQETQYF. CDR3 DNA: TGTGCCAGCAGTATGGACAGGGTCCAAGAGACCCAGTACTTC.

The chain couples TRBV2 to TRBJ2-5; TRBD2 agrees at 10 bases. The V gene's germline CDR1 is SNHLY and CDR2 FYNNEI. The CDR3 extends over 14 amino acids. Losses at the gene ends were 8 bases for V and 4 bases for J; bases not matched to a gene: 7. The CDR3 DNA follows: TGTGCCAGCTTGAGCGGGAGGGCCGGAGAGACCCAGTACTTC. This encodes CASLSGRAGETQYF.